This TCR beta chain was sequenced during a study of blood T cell repertoires in COVID-19. Method: immunoSEQ multiplex PCR; TCRdb's copy keeps in-frame clones and lacks some. In the table there are 75,000 to 95,000 clones, around 88% of which are singletons. This clonotype originated in a man aged 60 to 69 with acute or convalescent COVID-19. Material for sequencing was peripheral blood.

CDR3 in DNA: TGTGCCAGCAGCTCGGCACGGGGACAGGGGCGAGAGACCCAGTACTTC. It codes for CASSSARGQGRETQYF. V usage is TRBV7-7 and J usage is TRBJ2-5, with 10 positions matching TRBD1. This CDR3 is 16 amino acids long. Germline CDR1 reads SSHAT; CDR2 reads FNYEAQ (reference sequence). Trimming cost V 4 bases and J 4 bases; bases outside gene matches: 9.